Below are 8 T cell receptor beta chains sequenced from a single sample in a study of blood T cell repertoires in COVID-19. Profiling relied on immunoSEQ multiplex PCR, and the TCRdb table lists in-frame clones only, not all of them. Of over 65,000 clones in the sample, 90% were seen once. Sequencing was done on a sample of peripheral blood. The receptors shown here come from a woman of 80 years or more with acute or convalescent COVID-19.

This chain connects TRBV5-6 to TRBJ2-4, with 11 positions matching TRBD2. This CDR3 has 15 residues. The germline V gene has CDR1 SGHDT and CDR2 YYEEEE. V lost 5 bases to trimming and J lost 1 base; unmatched junction nucleotides: 2. In DNA form, the CDR3 reads TGTGCCAGCAGGACTAGCGGGGCGGCCAAAAACATTCAGTACTTC. Translating it yields CASRTSGAAKNIQYF.

The rearrangement uses TRBV5-4 and TRBJ1-1; the D is unclear. The V and J ends lost 3 bases and 0 bases respectively, with 9 bases between them. Germline assignment: CDR1 SGHNT and CDR2 YYREEE (reference sequence). The CDR3 contains 14 residues. The CDR3 DNA is TGTGCCAGCAGCTACAGAGATATGAACACTGAAGCTTTCTTT. Translated: CASSYRDMNTEAFF.

The chain uses TRBV6-2 or TRBV6-3 and TRBJ1-2; a possible D gene is TRBD1 (5 bases). V was pared by 6 bases and J by 4 bases, with 9 bases between. Per the germline V gene, CDR1 is MNHEY and CDR2 is SVGEGT. The CDR3 spans 12 residues. The CDR3 protein is CASSDTGYGYTF. CDR3 nucleotides: TGTGCCAGCAGCGACACAGGCTATGGCTACACCTTC.

The rearrangement uses TRBV9 and TRBJ1-4, with 7 nucleotides matching TRBD1. The CDR3 is 15 residues long. The V and J ends lost 5 bases and 0 bases, in that order; junction bases with no gene match: 4. Germline V lookup: CDR1 SGDLS, CDR2 YYNGEE. CDR3 nucleotides: TGTGCCAGCAGTCCTACAGGGGCAACTAATGAAAAACTGTTTTTT. Protein product: CASSPTGATNEKLFF.

The rearrangement joins TRBV19 to TRBJ1-5; 7 positions match TRBD1. The V segment lost 5 bases and the J segment 0 bases; nucleotides outside the gene matches: 7. The V gene's germline CDR1 is LNHDA and CDR2 SQIVND (reference sequence). The CDR3 contains 16 residues. The CDR3 coding sequence is TGTGCCAGTAGTGCCCGACAGGGATTTAGCAATCAGCCCCAGCATTTT. This encodes CASSARQGFSNQPQHF.

V and J are TRBV5-4 and TRBJ1-6, with 7 bases aligning to TRBD1. V trimming: 0 bases; J trimming: 9 bases; junction bases outside the gene matches: 6. Germline assignment: CDR1 SGHNT and CDR2 YYREEE (reference sequence). The length of the CDR3 is 15 residues. This chain's CDR3 is CASSLGQGVGSPLHF. CDR3 DNA: TGTGCCAGCAGCTTGGGTCAGGGGGTAGGTTCACCCCTCCACTTT.

V is TRBV4-2 and J is TRBJ2-6; 12 positions agree with TRBD2. The CDR3 is 22 residues long. The J segment lost 1 base and the V segment lost 0 bases, leaving 13 bases of the junction unmatched. Germline V gene sequence: CDR1 LGHNA, CDR2 YNFKEQ. The CDR3 loop reads CASSQDRLAGGPAVSGANVLTF. CDR3 DNA: TGTGCCAGCAGCCAAGATCGGCTAGCGGGGGGGCCCGCGGTTTCTGGGGCCAACGTCCTGACTTTC.

This sequence joins TRBV11-1 and TRBJ2-2; perhaps TRBD2 as D (6 bases). CDR1 is SGHAT, CDR2 FQDESV, per germline (reference sequence). This CDR3 has 16 amino acids. With 5 bases removed from V and 7 bases from J, the gap between germline ends came to 20 bases. CDR3 in DNA: TGTGCCAGCAGCCCCGCTACGGGCGGGGTAGGCGGGGAGCTGTTTTTT. Translating it yields CASSPATGGVGGELFF.